This TCR beta chain was recorded in a study of regulatory T cells in long-lasting Graves disease. Described time point: newly diagnosed GD, antithyroid drugs for less than 3 months. Isolated PBMC RNA provided the starting material for the TCR library. With iRepertoire HTBI primers and Arm-PCR of CDR3 regions, TCR beta libraries were built. TCRdb redid the calling of the multiplex PCR reads with MiXCR, one entry per CDR3 protein. The sample holds 380,000 or so distinct CDR3 sequences; about 17% are singletons and the top ten take 20% to 25%. This CDR3 has 17 residues. The germline CDR1 and CDR2 sequences are MNHEY and SMNVEV (reference sequence). Losses at the gene ends were 4 bases for V and 2 bases for J; bases not matched to a gene: 4. The same sample was also studied in work on T cells in Graves' hyperthyroidism and ophthalmopathy.

The clonotype was recovered from a woman aged 18-29 years with Graves disease. The specimen was peripheral blood mononuclear cells (PBMCs), collected at new diagnosis, from a patient treated with antithyroid drugs. The chain links TRBV27 to TRBJ2-4, with 14 bases fitting TRBD2. This CDR3 is CASSSRLAGGTKNIQYF. The CDR3 bases are TGTGCCAGCAGTTCAAGACTAGCGGGAGGGACCAAAAACATTCAGTACTTC.